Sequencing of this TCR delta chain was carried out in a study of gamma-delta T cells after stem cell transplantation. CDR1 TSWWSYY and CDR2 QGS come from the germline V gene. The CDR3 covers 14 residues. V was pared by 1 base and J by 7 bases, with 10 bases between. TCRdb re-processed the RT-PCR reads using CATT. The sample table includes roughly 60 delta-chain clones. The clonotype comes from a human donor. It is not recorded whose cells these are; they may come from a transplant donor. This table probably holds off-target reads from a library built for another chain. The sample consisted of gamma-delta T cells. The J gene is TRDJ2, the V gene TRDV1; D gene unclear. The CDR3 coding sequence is TGTGCTCTTGGGGAACGGCGGCTGTTAGCACAACTCTTCTTT. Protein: CALGERRLLAQLFF.